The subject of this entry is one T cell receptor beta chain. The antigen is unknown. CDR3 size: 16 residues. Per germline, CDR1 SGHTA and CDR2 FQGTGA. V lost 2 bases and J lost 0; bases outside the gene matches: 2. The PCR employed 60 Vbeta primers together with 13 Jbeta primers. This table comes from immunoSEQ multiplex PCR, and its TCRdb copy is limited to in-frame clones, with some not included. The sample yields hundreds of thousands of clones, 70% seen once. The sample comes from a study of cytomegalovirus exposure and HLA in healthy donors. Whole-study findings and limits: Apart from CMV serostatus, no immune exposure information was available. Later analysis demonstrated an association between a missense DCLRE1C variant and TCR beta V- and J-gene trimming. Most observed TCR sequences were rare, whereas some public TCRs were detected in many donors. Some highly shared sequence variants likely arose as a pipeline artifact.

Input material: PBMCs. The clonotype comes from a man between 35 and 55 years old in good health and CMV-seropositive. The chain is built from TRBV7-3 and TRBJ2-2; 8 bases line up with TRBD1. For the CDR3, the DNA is TGTGCCAGCAGCTTAGAACAGGGGGCGAACACCGGGGAGCTGTTTTTT. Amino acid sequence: CASSLEQGANTGELFF.